This entry is about one TCR beta chain. No base qualities exist here, and no much larger clone lies one base off it. This entry is derived from a study of T cell repertoires in chronic hepatitis B (dated by TCRdb to about 2019). Reading the germline V gene gives CDR1 SGHDT and CDR2 YYEEEE. The CDR3 covers 15 residues, taking in both the cysteine and the phenylalanine. Just CDR3 DNA is preserved here, 45 bases in frame from base 1. V has 2 bases trimmed and J has 4 bases trimmed; junction bases matching no gene number 2. The library was obtained by the immunoSEQ multiplex PCR assay. TCRdb limited this immuneACCESS table to in-frame rearrangements with V and J called. A share of clones is missing; checked studies link under half to unresolved V genes, and the rest is unexplained. This sample's table carries 95 to 100 clones.

This TCR was sampled from a human donor with chronic hepatitis B virus infection. This chain is built from TRBV5-6 and TRBJ2-1; 11 central nucleotides agree with TRBD2. Sequencing was performed on HBV polymerase (pol282) epitope-specific CD8+ T cells from PBMCs. Here the CDR3 is given as CASSFGTSGYNEQFF. The bases are TGTGCCAGCAGCTTCGGGACTAGCGGTTACAATGAGCAGTTCTTC.